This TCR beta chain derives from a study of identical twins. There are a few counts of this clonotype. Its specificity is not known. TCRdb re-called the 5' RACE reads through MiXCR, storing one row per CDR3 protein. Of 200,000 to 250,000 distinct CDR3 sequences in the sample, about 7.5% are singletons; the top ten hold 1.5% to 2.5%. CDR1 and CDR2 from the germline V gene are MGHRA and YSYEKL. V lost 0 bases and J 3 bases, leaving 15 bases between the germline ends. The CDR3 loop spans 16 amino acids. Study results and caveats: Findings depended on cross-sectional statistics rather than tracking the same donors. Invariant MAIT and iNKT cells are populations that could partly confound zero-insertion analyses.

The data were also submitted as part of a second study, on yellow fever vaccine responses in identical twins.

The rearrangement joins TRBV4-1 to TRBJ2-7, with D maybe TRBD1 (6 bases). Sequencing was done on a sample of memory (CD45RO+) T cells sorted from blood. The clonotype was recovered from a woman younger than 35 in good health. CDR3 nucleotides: TGCGCCAGCAGCCAAGAACCCAGGGGTGCCGGCTACGAGCAGTACTTC. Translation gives CASSQEPRGAGYEQYF.